The 8 T cell receptor beta chains below all came from one sample that was sequenced in a study of response to subunit inactivated influenza vaccine. TCRdb ran MiXCR on the RT-PCR reads and lists one entry per CDR3 protein. Of about 500,000 distinct CDR3 sequences in the sample, approximately 7.7% are singletons; the top ten hold over 10%. The sample here was PBMCs from blood, taken less than 25 months after vaccination. All receptors derive from a man aged 50-75 years who received an inactivated influenza vaccine.

This rearrangement joins TRBV7-2 to TRBJ2-7; D ambiguous. Germline V gene lookup returns CDR1 SGHTA and CDR2 FQGNSA. V was cut by 4 bases and J by 4 bases, with 14 bases left in between. CDR3 length: 14 residues. CDR3 DNA sequence: TGTGCCAGCAGCTCTACCGGGCCGTTATACGAGCAGTACTTC. The encoded protein is CASSSTGPLYEQYF.

This clonotype has a handful of counts. This chain joins TRBV20-1 and TRBJ2-1; a weak D match, TRBD2 (6 bases). Germline-derived CDR1 and CDR2 are DFQATT and SNEGSKA (reference sequence). V dropped 5 bases and J dropped 0 bases, with 14 bases sitting between them. CDR3 length equals 15 residues. The CDR3 DNA sequence: TGCAGTGCTCGGGACTCCCCCGGCTCCTACAATGAGCAGTTCTTC. This sequence encodes CSARDSPGSYNEQFF.

This chain links TRBV11-2 with TRBJ2-2, with 10 bases identical to TRBD1. The CDR3 runs 20 residues. With V trimmed by 5 bases and J by 4 bases, 19 bases remained unmatched. Germline assignment: CDR1 SGHAT and CDR2 FQNNGV. DNA for the CDR3: TGTGCCAGCAGCCCCCCTCCGGGACAGGGGAAGGGGAAAGGCACCGGGGAGCTGTTTTTT. The encoded protein is CASSPPPGQGKGKGTGELFF.

This clonotype was counted between two and nine times. The V gene is TRBV10-3, the J gene TRBJ2-2, with 7 nucleotides matching TRBD1. Germline-derived CDR1 and CDR2 are ENHRY and SYGVKD. The CDR3 extends over 15 amino acids. Unmatched junction bases numbered 10, after V lost 7 bases and J lost 5 bases. Here the CDR3 DNA reads TGTGCCATCATGTCTGCAGGGGGTAGTACCGGGGAGCTGTTTTTT. Translated: CAIMSAGGSTGELFF.

This clonotype has only a few counts. The chain joins TRBV29-1 to TRBJ1-2; unclear D gene. The germline V gene has CDR1 SQVTM and CDR2 ANQGSEA. The V end lost 1 base, the J end lost 8 bases, and 8 bases lay between the germline ends. The CDR3 loop spans 11 amino acids. CDR3 region: CSVEVLRGYTF. The CDR3 DNA reads TGCAGCGTTGAAGTGCTGCGGGGCTACACCTTC.

The rearrangement joins TRBV5-4 to TRBJ2-1, with 9 bases lining up with TRBD2. The CDR3 is made up of 16 amino acids. Trimming cost V 4 bases and J 4 bases; bases outside gene matches: 9. Germline V lookup: CDR1 SGHNT, CDR2 YYREEE (reference sequence). CDR3 residues: CASSRPPLAGYNEQFF. DNA of the CDR3: TGTGCCAGCAGCCGCCCCCCCCTAGCGGGGTACAATGAGCAGTTCTTC.

This clonotype has more than one count but fewer than ten. The CDR3 loop is CASSYRWEGTYEQYF. In nucleotides, the CDR3 is TGTGCCAGCAGTTACAGGTGGGAGGGGACTTACGAGCAGTACTTC. J is TRBJ2-7 and V is TRBV6-5; 7 nucleotides agree with TRBD2. The CDR3 has 15 residues. Germline V CDR1 and CDR2: MNHEY, SVGAGI. With V trimmed by 2 bases and J by 4 bases, 8 bases remained unmatched.

The chain joins TRBV5-1 to TRBJ1-5; D uncertain. Per germline, CDR1 SGHRS and CDR2 YFSETQ. The CDR3 totals 11 residues. V was pared by 2 bases and J by 11 bases, with 8 bases between. CDR3 region: CASSFRRSQHF. In nucleotides, the CDR3 is TGCGCCAGCAGCTTCAGAAGATCCCAGCATTTT.